One TCR beta chain is described in this entry. This sample is drawn from a study of OX40 agonist ivuxolimab in advanced cancers. Background on the study: Ivuxolimab, which is an agonistic anti-OX40 (CD134) antibody, was administered to the patients.

This CDR3 region has 17 residues. V shed 5 bases, J shed 4 bases, and the junction held 13 bases outside the gene matches. Germline-derived CDR1 and CDR2 are MGHRA and YSYEKL. Blood draws occurred at baseline, cycle 4 day 1, and cycle 7 day 1. The protocol was immunoSEQ multiplex PCR, while the TCRdb copy is restricted to in-frame clones and leaves out a portion. This sample has 9,500 to 15,000 clones, with about 75% found just once. The sample in question was CD4+ or CD8+ T cells sorted from blood, obtained in a trial of the OX40 agonist ivuxolimab. The V call is TRBV4-1, the J call TRBJ1-4, with 7 bases that match TRBD1. The receptor was isolated from an adult with an advanced solid tumor such as melanoma, head and neck, liver or kidney cancer. The CDR3 DNA reads as TGCGCCAGCAGCTTGGACCCCGAGAGGGGGCTTAATGAAAAACTGTTTTTT. It specifies CASSLDPERGLNEKLFF.